This T cell receptor beta chain was sequenced during a study of T cells in localized non-small cell lung cancer. Repertoires were generated with immunoSEQ multiplex PCR, while TCRdb's copy carries only in-frame clones and drops some. This table has approximately 80,000 clones, around 80% appearing once. Germline CDR1 reads LNHDA; CDR2 reads SQIVND (reference sequence). The CDR3 spans 16 residues. The J segment lost 0 bases and the V segment lost 5 bases, leaving 2 bases of the junction unmatched. Sequenced material: peripheral blood, taken before any cancer treatment. This receptor was obtained from a female donor at least 60 years old with stage I lung adenocarcinoma. The rearrangement uses TRBV19 and TRBJ2-3; the match to TRBD2 covers 13 bases. DNA of the CDR3: TGTGCCAGTAGTTCGGGACTAGCGGGGAGCACAGATACGCAGTATTTT. This encodes CASSSGLAGSTDTQYF.